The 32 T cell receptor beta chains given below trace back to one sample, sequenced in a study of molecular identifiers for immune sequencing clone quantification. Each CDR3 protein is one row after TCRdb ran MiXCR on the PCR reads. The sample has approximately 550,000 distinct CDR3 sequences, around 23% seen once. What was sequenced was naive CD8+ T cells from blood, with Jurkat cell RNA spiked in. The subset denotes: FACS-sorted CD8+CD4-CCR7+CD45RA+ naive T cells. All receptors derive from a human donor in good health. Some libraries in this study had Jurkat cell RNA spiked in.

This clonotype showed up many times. CDR3 DNA: TGTGCCAGCAGAGACGCGGTTTCCCGAGAGACTGAAGCTTTCTTT. As protein: CASRDAVSRETEAFF. V is TRBV27 and J is TRBJ1-1; D gene ambiguous. V was trimmed by 6 bases and J by 5 bases, leaving 19 bases between them. Germline assignment: CDR1 MNHEY and CDR2 SMNVEV (reference sequence). The CDR3 loop spans 15 amino acids.

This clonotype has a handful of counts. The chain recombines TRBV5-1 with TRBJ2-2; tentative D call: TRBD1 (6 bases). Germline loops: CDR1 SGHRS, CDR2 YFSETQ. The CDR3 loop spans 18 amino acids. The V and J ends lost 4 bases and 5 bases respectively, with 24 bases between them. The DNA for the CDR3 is TGCGCCAGCAGCCTTCGACAGGCGTCTAGCCTCGGTACCGGGGAGCTGTTTTTT. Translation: CASSLRQASSLGTGELFF.

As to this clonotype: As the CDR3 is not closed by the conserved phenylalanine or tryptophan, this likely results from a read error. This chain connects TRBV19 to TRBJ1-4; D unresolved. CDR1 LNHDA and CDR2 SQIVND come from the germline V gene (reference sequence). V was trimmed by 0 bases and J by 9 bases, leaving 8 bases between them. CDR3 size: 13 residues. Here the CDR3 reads CASSIDMGQKLFL. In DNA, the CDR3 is TGTGCCAGTAGTATAGATATGGGTCAAAAACTGTTTCTT.

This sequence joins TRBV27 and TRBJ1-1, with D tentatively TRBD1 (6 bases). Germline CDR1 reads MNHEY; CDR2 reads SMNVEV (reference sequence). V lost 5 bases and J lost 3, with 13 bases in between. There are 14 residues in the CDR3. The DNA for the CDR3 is TGTGCCAGCAGTCTACAGGGAATTTACACTGAAGCTTTCTTT. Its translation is CASSLQGIYTEAFF.

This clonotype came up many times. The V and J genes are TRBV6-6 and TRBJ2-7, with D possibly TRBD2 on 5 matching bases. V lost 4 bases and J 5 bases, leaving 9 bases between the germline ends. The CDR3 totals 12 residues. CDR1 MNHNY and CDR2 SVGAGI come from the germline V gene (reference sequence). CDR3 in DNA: TGTGCCAGCAGTTCAGTGGAGGACGAGCAGTACTTC. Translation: CASSSVEDEQYF.

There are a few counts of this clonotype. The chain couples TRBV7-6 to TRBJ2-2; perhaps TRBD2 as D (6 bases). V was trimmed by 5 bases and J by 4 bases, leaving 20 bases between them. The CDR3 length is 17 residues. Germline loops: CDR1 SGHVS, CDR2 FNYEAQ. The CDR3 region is CASSREPDVAGTGELFF. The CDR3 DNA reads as TGTGCCAGCAGCCGGGAGCCAGACGTAGCCGGCACCGGGGAGCTGTTTTTT.

The CDR3 spells CASRDANTEAFF. CDR3 nucleotides: TGTGCCAGCAGAGACGCCAACACTGAAGCTTTCTTT. The chain uses TRBV5-5 and TRBJ1-1, with D unresolved. Trimming removed 5 bases at V and 2 bases at J, with 7 bases between. Germline V gives CDR1 SGHKS, CDR2 YYEKEE (reference sequence). CDR3 length: 12 amino acids.

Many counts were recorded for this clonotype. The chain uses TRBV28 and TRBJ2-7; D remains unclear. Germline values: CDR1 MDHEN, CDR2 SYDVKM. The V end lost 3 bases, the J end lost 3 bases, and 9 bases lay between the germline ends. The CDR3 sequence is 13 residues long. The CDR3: CASSFGRNYEQYF. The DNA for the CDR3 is TGTGCCAGCAGTTTTGGTCGGAACTACGAGCAGTACTTC.

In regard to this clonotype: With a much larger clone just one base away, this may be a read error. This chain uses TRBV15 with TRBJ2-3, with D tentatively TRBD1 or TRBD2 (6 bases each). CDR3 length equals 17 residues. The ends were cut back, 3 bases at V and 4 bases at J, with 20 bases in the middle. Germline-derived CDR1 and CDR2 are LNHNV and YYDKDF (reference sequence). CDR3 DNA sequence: TGTGCCACCAGCAGTATAGAGGGGGGCGCGGCTTCAGATACGCAGTATTTT. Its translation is CATSSIEGGAASDTQYF.

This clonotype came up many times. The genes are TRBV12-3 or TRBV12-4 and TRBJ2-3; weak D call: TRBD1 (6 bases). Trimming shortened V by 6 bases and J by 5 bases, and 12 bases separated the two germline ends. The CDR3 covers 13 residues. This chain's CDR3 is CASRQTGIDTQYF. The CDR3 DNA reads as TGTGCCAGCAGGCAAACAGGGATAGATACGCAGTATTTT.

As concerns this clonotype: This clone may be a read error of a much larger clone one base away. The CDR3 is CASSWRVTEAFF. The CDR3 nucleotides are TGTGCCAGCAGTTGGAGGGTCACTGAAGCTTTCTTT. This chain uses TRBV28 with TRBJ1-1; D gene ambiguous. Germline V CDR1 and CDR2: MDHEN, SYDVKM. The length of the CDR3 is 12 residues. The ends were cut back, 4 bases at V and 4 bases at J, with 7 bases in the middle.

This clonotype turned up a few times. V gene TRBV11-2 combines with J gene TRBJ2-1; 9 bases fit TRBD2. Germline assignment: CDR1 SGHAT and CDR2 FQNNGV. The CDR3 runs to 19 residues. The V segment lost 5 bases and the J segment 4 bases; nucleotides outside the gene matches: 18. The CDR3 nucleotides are TGTGCCAGCAGCCCAGAGGGTTCGAGCGGGGGGTATAATTACAATGAGCAGTTCTTC. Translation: CASSPEGSSGGYNYNEQFF.

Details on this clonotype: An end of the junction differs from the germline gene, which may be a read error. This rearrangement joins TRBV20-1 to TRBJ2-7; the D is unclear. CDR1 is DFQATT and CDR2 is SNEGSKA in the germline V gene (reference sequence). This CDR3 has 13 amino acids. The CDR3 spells CSASNRESSEQYF. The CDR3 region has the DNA TGCAGTGCTTCGAACCGAGAGTCCTCCGAGCAGTACTTC.

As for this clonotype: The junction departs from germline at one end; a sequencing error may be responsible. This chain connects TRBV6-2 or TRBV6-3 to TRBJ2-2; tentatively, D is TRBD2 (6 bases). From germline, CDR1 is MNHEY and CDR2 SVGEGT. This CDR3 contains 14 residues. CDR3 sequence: CAGSLRGDTGELFF. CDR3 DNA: TGTGCCGGCAGTTTGCGGGGCGACACCGGGGAGCTGTTTTTT.

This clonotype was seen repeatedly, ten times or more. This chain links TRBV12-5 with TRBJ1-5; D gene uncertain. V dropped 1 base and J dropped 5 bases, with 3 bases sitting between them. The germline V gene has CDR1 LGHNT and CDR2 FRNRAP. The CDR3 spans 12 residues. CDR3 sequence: CASGLDDQPQHF. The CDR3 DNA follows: TGTGCTAGTGGTTTGGATGATCAGCCCCAGCATTTT. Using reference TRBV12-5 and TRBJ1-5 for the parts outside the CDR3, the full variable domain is DARVTQTPRHKVTEMGQEVTMRCQPILGHNTVFWYRQTMMQGLELLAYFRNRAPLDDSGMPKDRFSAEMPDATLATLKIQPSEPRDSAVYFCASGLDDQPQHFGDGTRLSIL.

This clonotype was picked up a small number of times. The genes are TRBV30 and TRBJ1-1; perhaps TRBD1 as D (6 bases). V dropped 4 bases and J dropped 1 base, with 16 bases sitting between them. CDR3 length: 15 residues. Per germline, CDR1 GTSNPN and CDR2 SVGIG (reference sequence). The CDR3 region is CAWMSLGTSNTEAFF. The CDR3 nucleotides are TGTGCCTGGATGTCCCTCGGGACATCGAACACTGAAGCTTTCTTT.

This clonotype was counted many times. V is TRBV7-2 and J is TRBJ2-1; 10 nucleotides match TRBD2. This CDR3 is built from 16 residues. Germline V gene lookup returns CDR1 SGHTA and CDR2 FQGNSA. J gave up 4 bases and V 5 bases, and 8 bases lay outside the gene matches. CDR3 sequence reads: CASSDSSGSAYNEQFF. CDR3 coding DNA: TGTGCCAGCAGCGACTCTAGCGGGAGCGCTTACAATGAGCAGTTCTTC.

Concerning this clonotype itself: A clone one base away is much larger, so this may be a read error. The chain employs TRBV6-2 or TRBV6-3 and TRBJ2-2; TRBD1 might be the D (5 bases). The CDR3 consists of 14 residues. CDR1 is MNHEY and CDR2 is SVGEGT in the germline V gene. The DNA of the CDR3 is TGTGCCAGCAGTACGGACATTATCACCGAGGAGCTGTTTTTT. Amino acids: CASSTDIITEELFF.

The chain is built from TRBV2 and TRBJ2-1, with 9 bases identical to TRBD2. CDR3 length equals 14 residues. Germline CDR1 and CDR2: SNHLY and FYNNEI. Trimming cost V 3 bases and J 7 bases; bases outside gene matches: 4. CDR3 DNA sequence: TGTGCCAGCAGTGATTTTAGCGGGAGAAATGAGCAGTTCTTC. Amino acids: CASSDFSGRNEQFF.

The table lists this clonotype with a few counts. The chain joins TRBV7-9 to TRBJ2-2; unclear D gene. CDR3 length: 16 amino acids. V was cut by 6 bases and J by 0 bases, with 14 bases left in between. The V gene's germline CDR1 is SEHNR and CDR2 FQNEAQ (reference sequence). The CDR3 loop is CASSPPVIPNTGELFF. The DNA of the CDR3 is TGTGCCAGCAGTCCCCCGGTGATCCCGAACACCGGGGAGCTGTTTTTT.

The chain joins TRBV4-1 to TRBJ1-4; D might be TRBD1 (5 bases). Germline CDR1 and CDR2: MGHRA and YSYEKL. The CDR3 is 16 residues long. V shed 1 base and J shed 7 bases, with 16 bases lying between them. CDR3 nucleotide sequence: TGCGCCAGCAGCCAAGCAGGGTTAGGTGTTGGTGAAAAACTGTTTTTT. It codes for CASSQAGLGVGEKLFF.

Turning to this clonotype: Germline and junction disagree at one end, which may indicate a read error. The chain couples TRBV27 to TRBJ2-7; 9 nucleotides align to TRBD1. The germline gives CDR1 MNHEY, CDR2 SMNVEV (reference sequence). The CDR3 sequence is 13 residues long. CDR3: CASKTGGSYEQCF. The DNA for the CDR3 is TGTGCCAGCAAGACAGGGGGGTCCTACGAGCAGTGCTTC.

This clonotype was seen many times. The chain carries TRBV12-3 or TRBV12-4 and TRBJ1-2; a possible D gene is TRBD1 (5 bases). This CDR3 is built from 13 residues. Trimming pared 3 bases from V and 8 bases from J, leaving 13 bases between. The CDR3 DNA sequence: TGTGCCAGCAGTTTTCCCAGGGAGGAGGGCTACACCTTC. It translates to CASSFPREEGYTF.

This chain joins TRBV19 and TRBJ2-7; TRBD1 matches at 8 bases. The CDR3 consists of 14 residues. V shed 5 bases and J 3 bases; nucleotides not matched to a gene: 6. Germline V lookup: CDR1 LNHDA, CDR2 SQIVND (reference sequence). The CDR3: CASSASGGGYEQYF. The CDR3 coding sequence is TGTGCCAGTAGTGCGTCAGGGGGCGGCTACGAGCAGTACTTC.

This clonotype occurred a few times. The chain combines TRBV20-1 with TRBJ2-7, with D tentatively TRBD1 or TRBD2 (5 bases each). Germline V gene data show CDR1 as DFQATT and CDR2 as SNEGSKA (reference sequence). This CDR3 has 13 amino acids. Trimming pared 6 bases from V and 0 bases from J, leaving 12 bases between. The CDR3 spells CSATRGGSYEQYF. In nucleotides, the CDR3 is TGCAGTGCAACCCGTGGGGGCTCCTACGAGCAGTACTTC.

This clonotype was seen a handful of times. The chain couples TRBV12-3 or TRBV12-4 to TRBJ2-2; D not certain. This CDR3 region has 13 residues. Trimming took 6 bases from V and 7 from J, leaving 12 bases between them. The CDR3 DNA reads TGTGCCAGCAGGACCTACGGTGACGGGGAGCTGTTTTTT. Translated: CASRTYGDGELFF.

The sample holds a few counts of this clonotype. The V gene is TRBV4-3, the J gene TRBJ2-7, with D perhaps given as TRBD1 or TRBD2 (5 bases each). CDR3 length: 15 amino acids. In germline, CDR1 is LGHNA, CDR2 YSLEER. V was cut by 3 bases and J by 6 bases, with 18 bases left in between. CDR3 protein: CASSQGRQSPSEQYF. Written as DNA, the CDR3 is TGCGCCAGCAGCCAGGGGAGACAGAGCCCTAGCGAGCAGTACTTC.

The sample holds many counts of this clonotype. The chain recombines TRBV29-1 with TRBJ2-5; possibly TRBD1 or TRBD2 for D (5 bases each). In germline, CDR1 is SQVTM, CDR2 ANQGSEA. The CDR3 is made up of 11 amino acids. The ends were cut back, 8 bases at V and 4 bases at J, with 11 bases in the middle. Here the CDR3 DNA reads TGCAGCTGGGGGTTCGGAGAGACCCAGTACTTC. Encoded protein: CSWGFGETQYF.

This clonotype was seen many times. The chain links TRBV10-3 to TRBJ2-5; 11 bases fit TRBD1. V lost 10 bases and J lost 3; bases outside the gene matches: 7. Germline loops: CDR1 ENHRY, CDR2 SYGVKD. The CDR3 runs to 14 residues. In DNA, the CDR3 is TGTGCCACCCTAAGGACAGGGGGCGAAGAGACCCAGTACTTC. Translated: CATLRTGGEETQYF.

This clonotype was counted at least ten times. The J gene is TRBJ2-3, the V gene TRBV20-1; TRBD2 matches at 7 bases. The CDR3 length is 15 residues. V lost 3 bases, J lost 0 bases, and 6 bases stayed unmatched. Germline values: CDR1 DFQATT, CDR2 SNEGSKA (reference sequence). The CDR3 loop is CSASSLADSTDTQYF. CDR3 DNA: TGCAGTGCTAGCAGTCTAGCGGATAGCACAGATACGCAGTATTTT.

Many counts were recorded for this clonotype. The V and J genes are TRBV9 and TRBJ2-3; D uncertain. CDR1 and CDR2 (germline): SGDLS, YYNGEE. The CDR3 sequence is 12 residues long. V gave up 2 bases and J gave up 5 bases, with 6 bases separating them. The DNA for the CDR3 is TGTGCCAGCAGCGTTTTCGAAGATACGCAGTATTTT. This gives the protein CASSVFEDTQYF.

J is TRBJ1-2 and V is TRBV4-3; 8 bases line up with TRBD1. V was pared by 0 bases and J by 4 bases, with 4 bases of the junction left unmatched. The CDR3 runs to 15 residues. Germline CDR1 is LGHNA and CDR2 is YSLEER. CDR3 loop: CASSQDLGQAYGYTF. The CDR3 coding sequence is TGCGCCAGCAGCCAAGATCTGGGACAGGCCTATGGCTACACCTTC.